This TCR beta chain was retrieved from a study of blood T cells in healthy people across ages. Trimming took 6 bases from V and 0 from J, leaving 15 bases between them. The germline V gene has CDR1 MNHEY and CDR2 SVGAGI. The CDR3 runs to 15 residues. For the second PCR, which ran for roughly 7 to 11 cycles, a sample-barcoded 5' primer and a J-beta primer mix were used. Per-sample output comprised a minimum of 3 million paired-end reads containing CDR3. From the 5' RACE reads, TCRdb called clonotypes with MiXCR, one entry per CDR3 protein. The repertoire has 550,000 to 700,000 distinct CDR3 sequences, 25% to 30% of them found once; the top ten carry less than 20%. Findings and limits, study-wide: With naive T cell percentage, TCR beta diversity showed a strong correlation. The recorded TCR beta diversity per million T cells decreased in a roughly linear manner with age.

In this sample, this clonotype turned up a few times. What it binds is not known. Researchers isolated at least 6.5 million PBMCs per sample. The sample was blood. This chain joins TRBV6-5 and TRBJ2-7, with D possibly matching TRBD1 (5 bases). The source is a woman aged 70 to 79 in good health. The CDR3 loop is CASRKQGARSYEQYF. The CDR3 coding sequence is TGTGCCAGCAGGAAGCAGGGCGCCCGCTCCTACGAGCAGTACTTC.